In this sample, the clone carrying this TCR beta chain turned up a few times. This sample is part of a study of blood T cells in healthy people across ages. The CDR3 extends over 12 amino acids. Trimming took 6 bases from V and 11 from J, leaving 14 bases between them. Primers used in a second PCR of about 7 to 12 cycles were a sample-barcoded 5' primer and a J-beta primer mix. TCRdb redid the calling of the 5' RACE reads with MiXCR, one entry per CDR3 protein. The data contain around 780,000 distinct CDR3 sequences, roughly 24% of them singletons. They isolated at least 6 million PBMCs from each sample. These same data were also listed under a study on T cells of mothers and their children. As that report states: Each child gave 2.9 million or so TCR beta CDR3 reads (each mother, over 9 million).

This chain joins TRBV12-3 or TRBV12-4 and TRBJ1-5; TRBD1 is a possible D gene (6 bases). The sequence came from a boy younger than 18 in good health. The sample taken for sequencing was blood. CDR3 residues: CASRQGRLSQHF. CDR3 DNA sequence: TGTGCCAGCAGACAGGGTCGGTTGTCCCAGCATTTT.